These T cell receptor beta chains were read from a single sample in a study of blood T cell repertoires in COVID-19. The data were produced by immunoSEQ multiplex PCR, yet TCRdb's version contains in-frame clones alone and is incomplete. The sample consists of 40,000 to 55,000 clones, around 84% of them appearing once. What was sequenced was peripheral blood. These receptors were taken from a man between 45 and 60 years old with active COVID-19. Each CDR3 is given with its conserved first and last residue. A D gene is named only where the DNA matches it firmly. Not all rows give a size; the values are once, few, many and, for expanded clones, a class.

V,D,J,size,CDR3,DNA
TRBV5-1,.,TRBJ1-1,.,CASSLAAGISTEAFF,TGCGCCAGCAGCTTGGCCGCGGGGATCAGCACTGAAGCTTTCTTT
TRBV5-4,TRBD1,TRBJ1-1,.,CASSPQGATEAFF,TGTGCCAGCAGCCCCCAGGGGGCAACTGAAGCTTTCTTT
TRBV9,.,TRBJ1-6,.,CASSVLDGNSPLHF,TGTGCCAGCAGCGTACTTGACGGGAATTCACCCCTCCACTTT
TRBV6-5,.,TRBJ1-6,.,CASRVDSYNSPLHF,TGTGCCAGCAGGGTGGACAGCTATAATTCACCCCTCCACTTT
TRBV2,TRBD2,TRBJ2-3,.,CASRRWSSGGGTDTQYF,TGTGCCAGCAGACGATGGAGTAGCGGGGGAGGCACAGATACGCAGTATTTT
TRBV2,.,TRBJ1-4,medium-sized,CASSEYLRVLGEKLFF,TGTGCCAGCAGTGAATATCTCAGGGTATTGGGAGAAAAACTGTTTTTT
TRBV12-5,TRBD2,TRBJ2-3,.,CASGLGLAGSTDTQYF,TGTGCTAGTGGTTTGGGACTAGCGGGGAGTACAGATACGCAGTATTTT
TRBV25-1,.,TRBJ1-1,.,CASSDSRTGNTEAFF,TGTGCCAGCAGTGATTCTCGGACGGGAAACACTGAAGCTTTCTTT
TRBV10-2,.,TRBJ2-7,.,CASSGITGRGHSYEQYF,TGCGCCAGCAGTGGGATTACCGGGCGGGGGCACTCCTACGAGCAGTACTTC
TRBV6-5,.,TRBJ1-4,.,CASSSDLGVNEKLFF,TGTGCCAGCAGTTCGGACTTAGGCGTTAATGAAAAACTGTTTTTT
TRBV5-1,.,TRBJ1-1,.,CASSLAGNTEAFF,TGCGCCAGCAGCTTGGCGGGGAACACTGAAGCTTTCTTT
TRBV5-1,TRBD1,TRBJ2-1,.,CASRPGTGSSYNEQFF,TGCGCCAGCAGGCCGGGGACAGGGAGCTCCTACAATGAGCAGTTCTTC
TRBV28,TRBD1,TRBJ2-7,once,CASRVQGAYEQYF,TGTGCCTCTAGGGTACAGGGGGCCTACGAGCAGTACTTC
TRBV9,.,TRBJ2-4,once,CASSVEWGQGNIQYF,TGTGCCAGCAGCGTAGAGTGGGGGCAGGGAAACATTCAGTACTTC
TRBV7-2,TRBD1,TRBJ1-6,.,CASSSGQSFNSPLHF,TGTGCCAGCAGCTCGGGACAGAGTTTTAATTCACCCCTCCACTTT
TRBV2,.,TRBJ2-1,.,CASRPRVGGPHNEQFF,TGTGCCAGCAGGCCGAGGGTGGGGGGGCCCCACAATGAGCAGTTCTTC
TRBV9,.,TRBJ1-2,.,CASSVVGKGAGYTF,TGTGCCAGCAGCGTAGTGGGGAAAGGGGCTGGCTACACCTTC
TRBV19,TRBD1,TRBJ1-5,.,CASRDPGQGRVRGNQPQHF,TGTGCCAGTAGGGACCCGGGACAGGGAAGGGTCCGTGGCAATCAGCCCCAGCATTTT
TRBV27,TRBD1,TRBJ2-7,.,CASSNPHLGTGKYEQYF,TGTGCCAGCAGCAATCCTCACCTTGGGACAGGAAAGTACGAGCAGTACTTC
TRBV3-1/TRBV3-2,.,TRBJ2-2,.,CASSQEHGINTGELFF,TGTGCCAGCAGCCAAGAACACGGGATAAACACCGGGGAGCTGTTTTTT
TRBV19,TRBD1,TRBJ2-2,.,CASSIKGTGYSRNTGELFF,TGTGCCAGTAGTATTAAGGGGACAGGGTACTCTAGGAACACCGGGGAGCTGTTTTTT
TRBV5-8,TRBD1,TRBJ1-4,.,CAGAGQLNEKLFF,TGTGCCGGGGCGGGACAGCTTAATGAAAAACTGTTTTTT
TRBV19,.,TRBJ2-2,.,CASTLINQGQNTGELFF,TGTGCCAGTACCCTTATTAATCAGGGGCAGAACACCGGGGAGCTGTTTTTT
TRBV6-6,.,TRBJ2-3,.,CASSLPQDLTDTQYF,TGTGCCAGCAGTCTCCCACAGGATCTCACAGATACGCAGTATTTT
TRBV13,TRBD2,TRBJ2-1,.,CASAPGEAGNEQFF,TGTGCCAGCGCCCCCGGAGAAGCGGGAAATGAGCAGTTCTTC
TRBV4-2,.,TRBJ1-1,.,CASSQGGGRFTEAFF,TGTGCCAGCAGCCAAGGGGGCGGCAGGTTCACTGAAGCTTTCTTT
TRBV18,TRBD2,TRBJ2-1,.,CASSPPSGGGHEQFF,TGTGCCAGCTCACCACCGAGCGGGGGGGGGCATGAGCAGTTCTTC
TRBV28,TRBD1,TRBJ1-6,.,CASSPGQGRSPLHF,TGTGCCAGCAGCCCCGGACAGGGGAGATCACCCCTCCACTTT
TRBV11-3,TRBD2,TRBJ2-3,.,CASSIGTSESTDTQYF,TGTGCCAGCAGCATTGGGACTAGCGAGAGCACAGATACGCAGTATTTT
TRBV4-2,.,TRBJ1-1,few,CASSQDGRAEAFF,TGTGCCAGCAGCCAAGATGGTCGGGCTGAAGCTTTCTTT
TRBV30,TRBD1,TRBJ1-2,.,CAWRGQGASGYTF,TGTGCCTGGAGAGGACAGGGGGCCTCTGGCTACACCTTC
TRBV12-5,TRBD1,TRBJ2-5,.,CASGSSYKGTGKETQYF,TGTGCTAGTGGTTCGTCGTATAAGGGGACAGGAAAAGAGACCCAGTACTTC
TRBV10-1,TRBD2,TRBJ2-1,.,CASSEGRGAGDEQFF,TGCGCCAGCAGTGAGGGGCGGGGGGCCGGGGATGAGCAGTTCTTC
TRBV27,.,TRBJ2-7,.,CASSLSGLDYEQYF,TGTGCCAGCAGTTTATCCGGGTTAGACTACGAGCAGTACTTC
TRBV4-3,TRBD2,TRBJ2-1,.,CASSQFLGGGAGNEQFF,TGCGCCAGCAGCCAATTCCTTGGCGGGGGGGCCGGCAATGAGCAGTTCTTC
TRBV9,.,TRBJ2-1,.,CASSVASVPYNEQFF,TGTGCCAGCAGCGTAGCCAGCGTTCCGTACAATGAGCAGTTCTTC
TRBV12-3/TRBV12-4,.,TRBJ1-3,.,CASSPSSGNTIYF,TGTGCCAGCAGCCCCAGCTCTGGAAACACCATATATTTT
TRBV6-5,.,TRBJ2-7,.,CASSYSSVSYEQYF,TGTGCCAGCAGTTATTCCTCGGTCTCCTACGAGCAGTACTTC
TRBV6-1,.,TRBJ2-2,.,CASSETAGANTGELFF,TGTGCCAGCAGTGAAACGGCAGGGGCCAACACCGGGGAGCTGTTTTTT
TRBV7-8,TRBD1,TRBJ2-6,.,CASSPGQQSGANVLTF,TGTGCCAGCAGCCCGGGACAGCAATCTGGGGCCAACGTCCTGACTTTC
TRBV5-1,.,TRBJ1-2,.,CASSPRTEGGYTF,TGCGCCAGCAGCCCAAGAACGGAGGGGGGCTACACCTTC
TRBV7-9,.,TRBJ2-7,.,CASSLIGSGNSYEQYF,TGTGCCAGCAGCCTAATAGGGTCAGGGAACTCCTACGAGCAGTACTTC
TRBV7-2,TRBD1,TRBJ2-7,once,CASRPGTGAREQYF,TGTGCCAGCAGACCCGGGACAGGGGCCCGCGAGCAGTACTTC
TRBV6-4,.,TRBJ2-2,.,CASSASYLDTGELFF,TGTGCCAGCAGTGCCTCCTATTTGGACACCGGGGAGCTGTTTTTT
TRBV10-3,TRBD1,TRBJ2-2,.,CAISQDRVGTGELFF,TGTGCCATCTCTCAGGACAGGGTGGGCACCGGGGAGCTGTTTTTT
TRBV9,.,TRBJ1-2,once,CASSASGDYGYTF,TGTGCCAGCAGCGCCTCAGGGGACTATGGCTACACCTTC
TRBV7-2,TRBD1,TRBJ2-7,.,CASSLETGGYEQYF,TGTGCCAGCAGCTTAGAGACAGGGGGTTACGAGCAGTACTTC
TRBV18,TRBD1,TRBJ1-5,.,CASSNRGGVNQPQHF,TGTGCCAGCTCAAACCGAGGGGGCGTCAATCAGCCCCAGCATTTT
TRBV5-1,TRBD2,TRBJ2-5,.,CASSPTGGSETQYF,TGCGCCAGCAGCCCAACGGGGGGGTCGGAGACCCAGTACTTC
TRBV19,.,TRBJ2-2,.,CASSIDFQTQRRLFF,TGTGCCAGTAGTATAGATTTTCAAACCCAACGCAGGCTGTTTTTT
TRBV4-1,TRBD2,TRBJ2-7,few,CASSHAERGGSYEQYF,TGCGCCAGCAGCCACGCGGAGCGGGGAGGCTCCTACGAGCAGTACTTC
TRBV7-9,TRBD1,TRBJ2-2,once,CARKGQANTGELFF,TGTGCCAGGAAGGGACAGGCGAACACCGGGGAGCTGTTTTTT
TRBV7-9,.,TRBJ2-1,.,CASSPRVVEINNEQFF,TGTGCCAGCAGCCCCCGGGTTGTAGAAATTAACAATGAGCAGTTCTTC
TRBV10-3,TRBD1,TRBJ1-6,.,CAISESGQRNSPLHF,TGTGCCATCAGTGAGTCGGGACAGCGAAATTCACCCCTCCACTTT
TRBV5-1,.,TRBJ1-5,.,CASSASPGKGEPQHF,TGCGCCAGCAGCGCCTCCCCGGGGAAGGGGGAGCCCCAGCATTTT
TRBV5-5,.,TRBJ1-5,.,CASSLLNQPQHF,TGTGCCAGCAGCTTGTTAAATCAGCCCCAGCATTTT
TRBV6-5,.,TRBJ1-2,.,CASSQQENYGYTF,TGTGCCAGCAGTCAACAGGAGAACTATGGCTACACCTTC
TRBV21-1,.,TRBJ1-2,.,CASSKRQGANYGYTF,TGTGCCAGCAGCAAACGACAGGGAGCTAACTATGGCTACACCTTC
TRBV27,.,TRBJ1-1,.,CASSFRVGTEAFF,TGTGCCAGCAGTTTTCGGGTTGGGACTGAAGCTTTCTTT